This entry features one T cell receptor beta chain sequence. Its antigen remains unknown. This beta chain lies outside the target of a library built for alpha chains; its clone size means little. A single record per CDR3 protein comes from TCRdb applying MiXCR to the 5' RACE reads. The repertoire holds 3,000 or so distinct CDR3 sequences, with roughly 17% as singletons. Time point described: sample taken at primary tumor resection. Donation came from approximately 69 patients with untreated early-stage non-small cell lung cancer. The data were taken from a study of spatial heterogeneity in lung cancer. General study results and limits: The number of expanded tumor alpha and beta chains correlated with mutation number. The counts of expanded TCRs, ubiquitous and regional, tracked ubiquitous and regional nonsynonymous mutations, respectively. Alpha chains reached an estimated coverage of approximately 7.4% of tumor T cells, and beta chains about 14%.

The input for sequencing was lung tumor tissue, taken at surgery. This receptor was obtained from a male donor with early-stage non-small cell lung cancer.

The CDR3 DNA reads as TGTGCCAGCAGCCCCCCGGGACTAGCGGCGTACGAGCAGTACTTC. Amino acids: CASSPPGLAAYEQYF. The gene calls are TRBV7-8 and TRBJ2-7; TRBD2 aligns across 11 bases. Germline CDR1 and CDR2: SGHVS and FQNEAQ. V trimming: 5 bases; J trimming: 4 bases; junction bases outside the gene matches: 7. The CDR3 has 15 residues.